The sequence of this TCR beta chain was determined in a study of T cells in Graves' hyperthyroidism and ophthalmopathy. V lost 5 bases, J lost 2 bases, and 8 bases lay in between. Germline V gene data show CDR1 as SGHRS and CDR2 as YFSETQ. The CDR3 extends over 12 amino acids. Study findings and constraints: Blood shared most expanded thyroid clonotypes above 0.001. Before onset, ophthalmopathy was predicted by the model a median 6.5 months earlier.

This clonotype has more than one count but fewer than ten. Its specificity is not known. RNA transcripts gave rise to amplified TCR beta CDR3 regions. The HTBI primer set drove a first-round RT-PCR of the TCR CDR3. TCRdb passed the multiplex PCR reads through MiXCR, listing each CDR3 protein once. The repertoire holds 480,000 or so distinct CDR3 sequences, with about 45% as singletons. Lactation, pregnancy, other autoimmune disease or uncontrolled infection led to exclusion of patients. The chain uses TRBV5-1 and TRBJ2-7; D ambiguous. The TCR originated in an adult woman with Graves' disease, either hyperthyroidism or ophthalmopathy (not recorded which). The sample consisted of peripheral blood or thyroid tissue (not recorded which). The CDR3 sequence is CASSAGTYEQYF. The CDR3 DNA sequence: TGCGCCAGCAGTGCTGGTACCTACGAGCAGTACTTC.